Presented here are 32 T cell receptor beta chains from one specimen sequenced in a study of OX40 agonist ivuxolimab in advanced cancers. Libraries were built with the immunoSEQ multiplex PCR assay. Held by TCRdb, this immuneACCESS table contains in-frame sequences only and omits some clones. Under half of the omission traces to an unresolved V gene where checked; the cause of the rest is unknown. A total of approximately 90,000 clones appear in this sample, approximately 89% of them only once. 0.3% to 0.4% of the sample is held by the ten biggest clonotypes. Here the sequenced sample was CD4+ or CD8+ T cells sorted from blood, taken in a trial of the OX40 agonist ivuxolimab. The source of these receptors is an adult with an advanced solid tumor such as melanoma, head and neck, liver or kidney cancer.

The V gene is TRBV19, the J gene TRBJ1-5; possibly TRBD1 for D (6 bases). This CDR3 region has 16 residues. Per germline, CDR1 LNHDA and CDR2 SQIVND (reference sequence). The V gene lost 5 bases and the J gene lost 0 bases, with 14 bases spanning the gap. The CDR3 sequence is CASSAAVGASNQPQHF. The CDR3 region has the DNA TGTGCCAGTAGTGCAGCGGTGGGGGCTAGCAATCAGCCCCAGCATTTT.

The rearrangement joins TRBV7-2 to TRBJ2-3; 12 bases align to TRBD2. J was trimmed by 6 bases and V by 1 base; bases with no gene match: 5. CDR3 length equals 16 residues. Germline lookup yields CDR1 SGHTA and CDR2 FQGNSA. The CDR3 is CASSLVLAGGPDTQYF. CDR3 sequence (DNA): TGTGCCAGCAGCTTAGTCCTAGCGGGAGGGCCGGATACGCAGTATTTT.

CDR3 DNA: TGTGCCAGCTCACCACCGAAGGGACTGTGGAACACTGAAGCTTTCTTT. This codes for CASSPPKGLWNTEAFF. This chain joins TRBV18 and TRBJ1-1; perhaps TRBD1 as D (5 bases). Trimming stripped 0 bases from V and 1 base from J, with 12 bases between. Germline assignment: CDR1 KGHSH and CDR2 LQKENI. This CDR3 is 16 amino acids long.

The chain employs TRBV5-6 and TRBJ2-4; 11 bases fit TRBD1. CDR1 is SGHDT, CDR2 YYEEEE, per germline. Germline trimming cut 0 bases from V and 7 bases from J; bases unmatched to any gene: 3. CDR3 length equals 15 residues. CDR3 in amino acids: CASSLARDRGNIQYF. CDR3 DNA: TGTGCCAGCAGCTTGGCCCGGGACAGGGGGAACATTCAGTACTTC.

The V gene is TRBV20-1, the J gene TRBJ2-5; D might be TRBD2 (5 bases). The CDR3 consists of 11 residues. Germline CDR1 is DFQATT and CDR2 is SNEGSKA (reference sequence). Deletions cut 5 bases from V and 9 bases from J, with 13 bases between. The CDR3 DNA follows: TGCAGTGCTTTGGCCTTGGAGGCCCAGTACTTC. This encodes CSALALEAQYF.

V is TRBV7-9 and J is TRBJ2-6; the match to TRBD1 covers 8 bases. V trimming: 5 bases; J trimming: 0 bases; junction bases outside the gene matches: 6. There are 17 residues in the CDR3. CDR1 and CDR2 (germline): SEHNR, FQNEAQ (reference sequence). The DNA of the CDR3 is TGTGCCAGCAGCGGAGGACAGGGCTCCTCTGGGGCCAACGTCCTGACTTTC. Protein: CASSGGQGSSGANVLTF.

The chain joins TRBV29-1 to TRBJ1-5; D ambiguous. CDR3 length: 13 residues. The V gene lost 5 bases and the J gene lost 0 bases, with 8 bases spanning the gap. Germline V CDR1 and CDR2: SQVTM, ANQGSEA. CDR3 in amino acids: CSVSENSNQPQHF. The CDR3 DNA reads TGCAGCGTTTCCGAGAATAGCAATCAGCCCCAGCATTTT.

This rearrangement joins TRBV15 to TRBJ2-7, with D perhaps TRBD1 (6 bases). Germline values: CDR1 LNHNV, CDR2 YYDKDF (reference sequence). CDR3 length equals 15 residues. V was cut by 2 bases and J by 4 bases, with 15 bases left in between. The DNA of the CDR3 is TGTGCCACCAGCAGAATGAGGGGGAAAGGGTACGAGCAGTACTTC. It translates to CATSRMRGKGYEQYF.

In nucleotides, the CDR3 is TGCGCCAGCAGCCCGGCACGGGGGATTGGTGGCTACACCTTC. Translating it yields CASSPARGIGGYTF. The chain has TRBV5-1 and TRBJ1-2; tentatively, D is TRBD1 (5 bases). There are 14 residues in the CDR3. From germline, CDR1 is SGHRS and CDR2 YFSETQ. The germline V and J ends were trimmed by 4 bases and 7 bases, with 17 bases remaining between them.

This clone was counted a few times. The DNA of the CDR3 is TGTGCCAGCAGTTTGGGGGCGGGCCTCGGCTACGAGCAGTACTTC. Translation gives CASSLGAGLGYEQYF. This chain links TRBV27 with TRBJ2-7, with D possibly matching TRBD1 (6 bases). V lost 3 bases and J 3 bases, leaving 15 bases between the germline ends. Per germline, CDR1 MNHEY and CDR2 SMNVEV (reference sequence). This CDR3 region has 15 residues.

This chain uses TRBV5-4 with TRBJ1-1, with 9 bases identical to TRBD1. V gave up 4 bases and J gave up 9 bases; unmatched junction bases: 13. The germline gives CDR1 SGHNT, CDR2 YYREEE (reference sequence). The CDR3 consists of 15 residues. In nucleotides, the CDR3 is TGTGCCAGCAGCCAAGGTAGGACAGGGGTTCAAAAAGCTTTCTTT. This sequence encodes CASSQGRTGVQKAFF.

The chain employs TRBV6-5 and TRBJ2-4, with D maybe TRBD1 (6 bases). The CDR3 contains 13 residues. V was cut by 6 bases and J by 10 bases, with 16 bases left in between. Germline values: CDR1 MNHEY, CDR2 SVGAGI. The CDR3 is CASSSTGSWIQYF. The CDR3 region has the DNA TGTGCCAGCAGCTCCACAGGGAGTTGGATTCAGTACTTC.

The CDR3: CASSQSKGGNTIYF. Written as DNA, the CDR3 is TGCGCCAGCAGCCAATCCAAGGGGGGAAACACCATATATTTT. The rearrangement links TRBV4-3 to TRBJ1-3, with a possible D match to TRBD1 (5 bases). This CDR3 has 14 residues. V shed 2 bases and J shed 4 bases, with 9 bases lying between them. Germline values: CDR1 LGHNA, CDR2 YSLEER.

The chain joins TRBV5-1 to TRBJ1-1; D is unclear. Trimming left V 0 bases short and J 0 bases short, with 0 bases between. Germline-derived CDR1 and CDR2 are SGHRS and YFSETQ. The CDR3 contains 12 residues. CDR3 sequence (DNA): TGCGCCAGCAGCTTGGTGAACACTGAAGCTTTCTTT. It codes for CASSLVNTEAFF. The full variable domain, rest sourced from reference TRBV5-1 and TRBJ1-1, is KAGVTQTPRYLIKTRGQQVTLSCSPISGHRSVSWYQQTPGQGLQFLFEYFSETQRNKGNFPGRFSGRQFSNSRSEMNVSTLELGDSALYLCASSLVNTEAFFGQGTRLTVV.

This clone has a single count. The chain employs TRBV7-2 and TRBJ2-1; D is unresolved. The V gene's germline CDR1 is SGHTA and CDR2 FQGNSA. The ends were cut back, 1 base at V and 0 bases at J, with 7 bases in the middle. The CDR3 extends over 15 amino acids. CDR3 loop: CASSLEGFSYNEQFF. The CDR3 nucleotides are TGTGCCAGCAGCTTAGAAGGATTCTCCTACAATGAGCAGTTCTTC.

This rearrangement joins TRBV30 to TRBJ1-5; 10 bases line up with TRBD1. Germline CDR1 GTSNPN, CDR2 SVGIG (reference sequence). This CDR3 region has 16 residues. V lost 1 base and J lost 7; bases outside the gene matches: 10. The CDR3 is CAWSGSGTGVTQPQHF. CDR3 nucleotides: TGTGCCTGGAGTGGATCTGGGACAGGGGTTACGCAGCCCCAGCATTTT.

J is TRBJ2-1 and V is TRBV5-4; TRBD1 matches 9 bases. CDR1 SGHNT and CDR2 YYREEE come from the germline V gene (reference sequence). Trimming at V came to 3 bases and at J to 7 bases, leaving 5 bases not matched to a gene. CDR3 length equals 14 residues. CDR3 nucleotides: TGTGCCAGCAGCTCAGAAGGACAGGGGAATGAGCAGTTCTTC. This sequence encodes CASSSEGQGNEQFF.

As concerns this clone: One end of the junction does not line up with germline, which may come from a read error. CDR3 amino acids: CASSQEGTESGQGRF. The CDR3 DNA follows: TGCGCCAGCAGCCAAGAGGGGACGGAAAGTGGACAGGGCCGCTTC. The chain employs TRBV4-1 and TRBJ1-2, with 8 bases lining up with TRBD1. In germline, CDR1 is MGHRA, CDR2 YSYEKL. This CDR3 is 15 amino acids long.

This clone was detected a few times. J is TRBJ2-5 and V is TRBV7-2; D is undetermined. Germline loops: CDR1 SGHTA, CDR2 FQGNSA. CDR3 size: 16 residues. The germline V and J ends were trimmed by 1 base and 3 bases, with 15 bases remaining between them. The CDR3 bases are TGTGCCAGCAGCTTAGTGTGGCAACAAGGCGAAGAGACCCAGTACTTC. It codes for CASSLVWQQGEETQYF. The variable domain in full, completed from reference TRBV7-2 and TRBJ2-5, reads GAGVSQSPSNKVTEKGKDVELRCDPISGHTALYWYRQSLGQGLEFLIYFQGNSAPDKSGLPSDRFSAERTGGSVSTLTIQRTQQEDSAVYLCASSLVWQQGEETQYFGPGTRLLVL.

The J gene is TRBJ1-2, the V gene TRBV2; 8 bases agree with TRBD1. CDR1 and CDR2 (germline): SNHLY, FYNNEI. This CDR3 is 14 amino acids long. With V trimmed by 3 bases and J by 4 bases, 4 bases remained unmatched. The DNA of the CDR3 is TGTGCCAGCAGTGAGAACAGGGGGGCCTATGGCTACACCTTC. It translates to CASSENRGAYGYTF.

The rearrangement uses TRBV19 and TRBJ2-3; D remains unclear. Germline assignment: CDR1 LNHDA and CDR2 SQIVND (reference sequence). The CDR3 is 15 amino acids. V was pared by 0 bases and J by 4 bases, with 11 bases between. In nucleotides, the CDR3 is TGTGCCAGTAGTATAGATCTCGGAGCCCCAGATACGCAGTATTTT. Encoded protein: CASSIDLGAPDTQYF.

V is TRBV29-1 and J is TRBJ1-1; the match to TRBD1 covers 10 bases. The ends lost 6 bases at V and 7 bases at J; junction bases unmatched: 11. Germline V gene lookup returns CDR1 SQVTM and CDR2 ANQGSEA. CDR3 length: 14 amino acids. The CDR3 bases are TGCAGCGTCAGACGACAGGGGGCTCCAGGTGAAGCTTTCTTT. It yields the protein CSVRRQGAPGEAFF.

This rearrangement joins TRBV29-1 to TRBJ2-5, with no clear D. Germline-derived CDR1 and CDR2 are SQVTM and ANQGSEA. The germline V and J ends were trimmed by 8 bases and 5 bases, with 15 bases remaining between them. This CDR3 is built from 12 residues. CDR3 residues: CSTTGEGETQYF. The CDR3 nucleotides are TGCAGCACCACCGGAGAAGGCGAGACCCAGTACTTC. Complete variable domain (other parts from reference TRBV29-1 and TRBJ2-5): SAVISQKPSRDICQRGTSLTIQCQVDSQVTMMFWYRQQPGQSLTLIATANQGSEATYESGFVIDKFPISRPNLTFSTLTVSNMSPEDSSIYLCSTTGEGETQYFGPGTRLLVL.

J is TRBJ2-3 and V is TRBV11-2; TRBD1 aligns across 7 bases. Unmatched junction bases numbered 12, after V lost 7 bases and J lost 2 bases. Germline V CDR1 and CDR2: SGHAT, FQNNGV. The CDR3 sequence is 16 residues long. In DNA, the CDR3 is TGTGCCAGCACCACCCACCGGGACAGAGCCACAGATACGCAGTATTTT. It translates to CASTTHRDRATDTQYF.

The gene calls are TRBV7-9 and TRBJ2-3; the match to TRBD1 covers 10 bases. The V and J ends lost 2 bases and 5 bases, in that order; junction bases with no gene match: 7. The CDR3 runs 16 residues. Germline-derived CDR1 and CDR2 are SEHNR and FQNEAQ (reference sequence). The CDR3 here is CASSLHDRGLGDTQYF. The CDR3 DNA follows: TGTGCCAGCAGCTTACACGACAGGGGGCTAGGAGATACGCAGTATTTT.

This clone is a singleton in its sample. V usage is TRBV7-9 and J usage is TRBJ2-1; maybe TRBD1 (6 bases). The CDR3 runs 12 residues. CDR1 SEHNR and CDR2 FQNEAQ come from the germline V gene (reference sequence). V lost 4 bases and J 7 bases, leaving 8 bases between the germline ends. This CDR3 reads CASSSRGNEQFF. The CDR3 DNA is TGTGCCAGCAGCTCGAGGGGGAATGAGCAGTTCTTC.

V and J are TRBV7-2 and TRBJ2-1, with TRBD2 identical over 8 bases. This CDR3 comprises 15 residues. The germline V gene has CDR1 SGHTA and CDR2 FQGNSA. J was trimmed by 8 bases and V by 3 bases; bases with no gene match: 9. CDR3 coding DNA: TGTGCCAGCAGCTTCAGCGGGAGTCGGGAGCATGAGCAGTTCTTC. Protein: CASSFSGSREHEQFF.

The chain combines TRBV7-2 with TRBJ1-2, with no clear D. CDR3 size: 14 residues. Germline CDR1 and CDR2: SGHTA and FQGNSA. Trimming left V 3 bases short and J 3 bases short, with 11 bases between. The CDR3 reads CASSFGRSDYGYTF. Written as DNA, the CDR3 is TGTGCCAGCAGCTTCGGGAGGAGTGACTATGGCTACACCTTC. The full variable domain, in which reference TRBV7-2 and TRBJ1-2 provide the parts outside the CDR3, is GAGVSQSPSNKVTEKGKDVELRCDPISGHTALYWYRQSLGQGLEFLIYFQGNSAPDKSGLPSDRFSAERTGGSVSTLTIQRTQQEDSAVYLCASSFGRSDYGYTFGSGTRLTVV.

This sequence joins TRBV29-1 and TRBJ1-1; D is possibly TRBD1 (6 bases). Germline V gives CDR1 SQVTM, CDR2 ANQGSEA. The V end was cut by 6 bases, the J end by 0 bases, with 11 bases between. The CDR3 totals 13 residues. CDR3 sequence: CSVGGLMNTEAFF. DNA for the CDR3: TGCAGCGTGGGGGGCCTTATGAACACTGAAGCTTTCTTT.

This rearrangement joins TRBV6-6 to TRBJ1-4; 7 bases are shared with TRBD1. The CDR3 length is 14 residues. Germline CDR1 MNHNY, CDR2 SVGAGI (reference sequence). V was pared by 4 bases and J by 3 bases, with 2 bases of the junction left unmatched. Here the CDR3 reads CASSSGQANEKLFF. The CDR3 DNA reads as TGTGCCAGCAGTTCCGGACAGGCTAATGAAAAACTGTTTTTT.

The table lists this clone with a few counts. This chain uses TRBV7-2 with TRBJ1-2, with D unresolved. Germline lookup yields CDR1 SGHTA and CDR2 FQGNSA. V lost 3 bases to trimming and J lost 8 bases, with 13 bases between them. The CDR3 has 13 residues. The CDR3 DNA reads TGTGCCAGCAGCTTGACTGAATTCTGGGGCTACACCTTC. Translation gives CASSLTEFWGYTF. The full variable domain, with the rest looked up from reference TRBV7-2 and TRBJ1-2, is GAGVSQSPSNKVTEKGKDVELRCDPISGHTALYWYRQSLGQGLEFLIYFQGNSAPDKSGLPSDRFSAERTGGSVSTLTIQRTQQEDSAVYLCASSLTEFWGYTFGSGTRLTVV.

The chain couples TRBV4-2 to TRBJ2-4, with D perhaps matching TRBD1 (6 bases). The germline V gene has CDR1 LGHNA and CDR2 YNFKEQ. This CDR3 comprises 17 residues. Trimming shortened V by 6 bases and J by 0 bases, and 18 bases separated the two germline ends. The CDR3 is CASRPGMDRLAKNIQYF. The CDR3 DNA sequence: TGTGCCAGCAGACCTGGAATGGACAGACTAGCCAAAAACATTCAGTACTTC.